The 19 T cell receptor beta chains below were found in one sample sequenced in a study of T cells in Graves' hyperthyroidism and ophthalmopathy. The TCR beta CDR3 regions underwent amplification using RNA transcripts as the source. The TCR CDR3 was amplified in a first-round RT-PCR using the HTBI primer set. A single record per CDR3 protein comes from TCRdb applying MiXCR to the multiplex PCR reads. The table includes hundreds of thousands of distinct CDR3 sequences, roughly 15% detected once. The sequenced sample was blood. These receptors were obtained from a woman in her twenties or thirties with Graves' hyperthyroidism.

This clonotype was recorded many times. The rearrangement links TRBV5-8 to TRBJ1-1; D possibly corresponds to TRBD1 (5 bases). Between the trimmed V and J ends, which lost 4 bases and 0 bases, there was a span of 13 bases. This CDR3 region has 15 residues. CDR1 SGHTS and CDR2 YDEGEE come from the germline V gene. The CDR3 protein is CASSTGNSMNTEAFF. In nucleotides, the CDR3 is TGTGCCAGCAGCACAGGAAACAGTATGAACACTGAAGCTTTCTTT. Looking up the rest from reference TRBV5-8 and TRBJ1-1 gives the full variable domain: EAGVTQSPTHLIKTRGQQATLRCSPISGHTSVYWYQQALGLGLQFLLWYDEGEERNRGNFPPRFSGRQFPNYSSELNVNALELEDSALYLCASSTGNSMNTEAFFGQGTRLTVV.

This clonotype has ten or more counts. The chain employs TRBV3-1 and TRBJ1-3, with a tentative D call TRBD1 (5 bases). Germline V gene sequence: CDR1 LGHDT, CDR2 YNNKEL (reference sequence). The CDR3 runs to 18 residues. V lost 1 base and J 0 bases, leaving 16 bases between the germline ends. Written as DNA, the CDR3 is TGTGCCAGCAGCCAAGCTCGGGACCGTTATTCCTCTGGAAACACCATATATTTT. It codes for CASSQARDRYSSGNTIYF.

This clonotype was seen at least ten times. This chain's CDR3 is CASSSADSPWYF. DNA for the CDR3: TGTGCCAGCAGTTCCGCAGATAGCCCTTGGTACTTC. The chain recombines TRBV28 with TRBJ2-5; D ambiguous. The CDR3 has 12 amino acids. In germline, CDR1 is MDHEN, CDR2 SYDVKM. V lost 4 bases and J 13 bases, leaving 16 bases between the germline ends.

The sample holds many counts of this clonotype. An end of the junction differs from the germline gene, which may be a read error. The chain is built from TRBV2 and TRBJ2-7; 9 bases are shared with TRBD1. The germline CDR1 and CDR2 sequences are SNHLY and FYNNEI. There are 15 residues in the CDR3. DNA for the CDR3: TGTACCAGCAGTGAAGAGGGACAGGGTTCACAGGAGCAGTACTTC. It translates to CTSSEEGQGSQEQYF.

This clonotype has ten or more counts. V gene TRBV18 combines with J gene TRBJ1-5; 7 bases are a match to TRBD1. This CDR3 region has 14 residues. Germline loops: CDR1 KGHSH, CDR2 LQKENI. The V and J ends lost 3 bases and 5 bases, in that order; junction bases with no gene match: 4. The CDR3 loop reads CASSPTGKDQPQHF. CDR3 bases: TGTGCCAGCTCACCGACAGGGAAGGATCAGCCCCAGCATTTT.

In its sample, this clonotype was seen many times. The V and J genes are TRBV7-8 and TRBJ2-5; 15 bases fit TRBD2. The germline V gene has CDR1 SGHVS and CDR2 FQNEAQ. V was pared by 5 bases and J by 7 bases, with 2 bases of the junction left unmatched. The CDR3 totals 14 residues. CDR3 amino acids: CASSPGLAGGTQYF. In DNA, the CDR3 is TGTGCCAGCAGCCCGGGACTAGCGGGAGGGACCCAGTACTTC. The full variable domain, its missing parts supplied by reference TRBV7-8 and TRBJ2-5, is GAGVSQSPRYKVAKRGQDVALRCDPISGHVSLFWYQQALGQGPEFLTYFQNEAQLDKSGLPSDRFFAERPEGSVSTLKIQRTQQEDSAVYLCASSPGLAGGTQYFGPGTRLLVL.

The J gene is TRBJ2-5, the V gene TRBV6-1; D is possibly TRBD1 (6 bases). From germline, CDR1 is MNHNS and CDR2 SASEGT. The CDR3 runs 17 residues. The V gene lost 5 bases and the J gene lost 5 bases, with 24 bases spanning the gap. This CDR3 reads CASSPTLPGQLGETQYF. The CDR3 nucleotides read TGTGCCAGCAGTCCTACACTTCCTGGACAGTTGGGGGAGACCCAGTACTTC.

This clonotype was counted many times. This sequence joins TRBV20-1 and TRBJ2-1; D is unresolved. The CDR3 runs to 13 residues. CDR1 and CDR2 from the germline V gene are DFQATT and SNEGSKA (reference sequence). Trimming left V 8 bases short and J 7 bases short, with 18 bases between. Here the CDR3 reads CSPLTTSVNEQFF. The CDR3 DNA reads as TGCAGTCCCCTTACGACGAGCGTGAATGAGCAGTTCTTC.

CDR3 amino acids: CASRQGALYEQYF. The DNA of the CDR3 is TGTGCCAGCAGACAGGGGGCGCTTTACGAGCAGTACTTC. V and J are TRBV27 and TRBJ2-7; 9 nucleotides agree with TRBD1. The CDR3 consists of 13 residues. From germline, CDR1 is MNHEY and CDR2 SMNVEV (reference sequence). Trimming at V came to 6 bases and at J to 4 bases, leaving 4 bases not matched to a gene.

This clonotype came up many times. The chain joins TRBV20-1 to TRBJ2-7; possible D gene TRBD1, 7 bases. Trimming took 5 bases from V and 3 from J, leaving 14 bases between them. CDR1 and CDR2 from the germline V gene are DFQATT and SNEGSKA (reference sequence). This CDR3 comprises 13 residues. Here the CDR3 reads CSASRGELYEQYF. The CDR3 DNA reads as TGCAGTGCTTCCAGGGGGGAACTCTACGAGCAGTACTTC.

At least ten counts were recorded for this clonotype. The chain combines TRBV11-2 with TRBJ2-7; the D call may be TRBD1 or TRBD2 (7 bases each). V lost 4 bases, J lost 3 bases, and 13 bases lay in between. Germline-derived CDR1 and CDR2 are SGHAT and FQNNGV. The CDR3 has 14 amino acids. The CDR3 is CASSWGGTVYEQYF. The CDR3 DNA sequence: TGTGCCAGCAGCTGGGGGGGGACAGTCTACGAGCAGTACTTC.

This clonotype was observed a few times. This chain joins TRBV11-3 and TRBJ2-2, with 12 positions matching TRBD1. This CDR3 comprises 18 residues. Trimming took 2 bases from V and 6 from J; bases not matched to a gene: 10. Per the germline V gene, CDR1 is SGHNT and CDR2 is YENEEA. Written as DNA, the CDR3 is TGTGCCAGCAGCTTATCGAGGGGACAGGGGGCGTCGGCCGGGGAGCTGTTTTTT. This gives the protein CASSLSRGQGASAGELFF.

The CDR3 here is CASSQAGTSGSDGTDTQYF. The CDR3 region has the DNA TGCGCCAGCAGCCAGGCCGGGACTAGCGGGAGTGATGGCACAGATACGCAGTATTTT. This chain links TRBV4-1 with TRBJ2-3; 14 bases match TRBD2. Losses at the gene ends were 3 bases for V and 1 base for J; bases not matched to a gene: 9. The CDR3 has 19 residues. Germline V CDR1 and CDR2: MGHRA, YSYEKL.

For this clonotype: A much larger clone lies one base from this, so it may be a read error. This rearrangement joins TRBV28 to TRBJ2-3, with 9 bases lining up with TRBD2. The CDR3 is 16 residues long. Germline trimming cut 4 bases from V and 8 bases from J; bases unmatched to any gene: 13. Germline V gene sequence: CDR1 MDHEN, CDR2 SYDVKM. For the CDR3, the DNA is TGTGCCAGCAGTTCGGATGAAGGACTAGCGAGGGGTACGCAGTATTTT. Translated, it gives CASSSDEGLARGTQYF.

With respect to this clonotype: The conserved closing phenylalanine or tryptophan is absent in this CDR3, likely reflecting a read error. J is TRBJ1-1 and V is TRBV7-2, with D maybe TRBD1 (5 bases). The CDR3 runs 15 residues. CDR1 is SGHTA and CDR2 is FQGNSA in the germline V gene. Between the trimmed V and J ends, which lost 2 bases and 0 bases, there was a span of 10 bases. The CDR3 sequence: CASSLNRGLNTEAFL. CDR3 nucleotide sequence: TGTGCCAGCAGCTTAAATCGGGGGTTGAACACTGAAGCTTTCTTG.

On this clonotype: A much larger clonotype is one base distant, so this may be a read error. The chain links TRBV3-1 to TRBJ1-2; possible D gene TRBD1, 6 bases. Germline V gene sequence: CDR1 LGHDT, CDR2 YNNKEL (reference sequence). The CDR3 totals 12 residues. The CDR3 loop reads CASGQYRVGYTF. The DNA for the CDR3 is TGTGCCAGCGGCCAATACAGGGTCGGCTACACCTTC. Variable domain in full (rest from reference TRBV3-1 and TRBJ1-2): DTAVSQTPKYLVTQMGNDKSIKCEQNLGHDTMYWYKQDSKKFLKIMFSYNNKELIINETVPNRFSPKSPDKAHLNLHINSLELGDSAVYFCASGQYRVGYTFGSGTRLTVV.

This clonotype was detected ten times or more. The rearrangement uses TRBV5-1 and TRBJ2-3; 11 positions agree with TRBD1. The V and J ends lost 3 bases and 6 bases, in that order; junction bases with no gene match: 3. Germline-derived CDR1 and CDR2 are SGHRS and YFSETQ. The CDR3 spans 14 residues. The CDR3 here is CASSYGQGADTQYF. CDR3 sequence (DNA): TGCGCCAGCAGCTACGGACAGGGGGCTGATACGCAGTATTTT. The full variable domain, with the rest looked up from reference TRBV5-1 and TRBJ2-3, is KAGVTQTPRYLIKTRGQQVTLSCSPISGHRSVSWYQQTPGQGLQFLFEYFSETQRNKGNFPGRFSGRQFSNSRSEMNVSTLELGDSALYLCASSYGQGADTQYFGPGTRLTVL.

The chain links TRBV27 to TRBJ1-4; no definite D call. This CDR3 contains 13 residues. Germline V gene data show CDR1 as MNHEY and CDR2 as SMNVEV (reference sequence). V lost 3 bases and J lost 7, with 9 bases in between. The CDR3 loop is CASSLVLGEKLFF. CDR3 nucleotides: TGTGCCAGCAGTTTGGTATTAGGTGAAAAACTGTTTTTT.

This clonotype was detected only a few times. The V gene is TRBV30, the J gene TRBJ2-7, with 9 positions matching TRBD2. The CDR3 consists of 18 residues. After removal of 0 bases from V and 1 base from J, the junction contained 13 bases not matched to a gene. The germline V gene has CDR1 GTSNPN and CDR2 SVGIG (reference sequence). Here the CDR3 DNA reads TGTGCCTGGAGTGTACGGCCTAGCGGGAATCGGAGGTCCTACGAGCAGTACTTC. The encoded protein is CAWSVRPSGNRRSYEQYF.